This is a list of T cell receptor beta chains from one sample in a study of graft-versus-host responses after intestinal transplantation. Clones were read by immunoSEQ multiplex PCR, and TCRdb kept only the in-frame ones, dropping some. The table shows approximately 82,000 clones, with 90% to 95% occurring only once. No antigen is known for these receptors. The starting material was unstimulated CD8+ T cells sorted from spleen or lymph node cells, obtained before transplant. All receptors come from a human donor who was the organ donor for an intestinal transplant. The CDR3 runs from the conserved cysteine through the conserved F or W.

v_gene,j_gene,CDR3aa
TRBV7-4,TRBJ1-2,CASSLNTVRDLGYGYTF
TRBV19,TRBJ2-7,CASSISGQTYEQYF
TRBV5-1,TRBJ2-1,CASSTIAGVSNEQFF
TRBV13,TRBJ1-1,CASSLQNTEAFF
TRBV27,TRBJ1-2,CASSSGTGGWGRYGYTF
TRBV4-3,TRBJ1-1,CASSREGQFMNTEAFF
TRBV6-4,TRBJ2-7,CASSDGGQVFYEQYF
TRBV28,TRBJ2-7,CASSPEGDEQYF
TRBV5-4,TRBJ2-5,CASSLAGGGETQYF
TRBV7-3,TRBJ2-1,CASSLGLAGDNEQFF
TRBV9,TRBJ2-3,CASSVYRSSGTDTQYF
TRBV10-3,TRBJ2-1,CAISESPGPLWDNEQFF
TRBV6-6,TRBJ2-5,CASSTGERWETQYF
TRBV9,TRBJ2-5,CASSVDQGDIGGETQYF
TRBV7-6,TRBJ2-7,CASSAGENEQYF
TRBV6-4,TRBJ1-2,CASSGDNGYTF
TRBV7-8,TRBJ2-1,CASSLEASGGLSYNEQFF
TRBV28,TRBJ2-7,CAGSRGSSYEQYF
TRBV11-3,TRBJ2-5,CASSLVWPETQYF
TRBV20-1,TRBJ2-3,CSGLGADTQYF
TRBV27,TRBJ1-2,CASSLTGQGKYYGYTF
TRBV5-1,TRBJ2-7,CASSLLTGEGAYEQYF
TRBV27,TRBJ1-5,CASSPGGGNQPQHF
TRBV11-3,TRBJ1-1,CASSFEGGRTEAFF
TRBV7-2,TRBJ1-3,CASSPSVKASGNTIYF
TRBV28,TRBJ1-5,CASSLRQVSNQPQHF
TRBV11-3,TRBJ2-5,CASSLVYRARATQETQYF
TRBV27,TRBJ1-2,CASSVGTNYGYTF
TRBV7-9,TRBJ2-1,CASSPDRTSYNEQFF
TRBV6-5,TRBJ2-2,CASSHLAAGELFF
TRBV13,TRBJ1-2,CASSGDRGVGGYTF
TRBV15,TRBJ2-7,CATSGGTRGTYEQYF
TRBV18,TRBJ1-1,CASSHNVNSPDEAFF
TRBV4-3,TRBJ2-3,CASSQETGGVIDTQYF